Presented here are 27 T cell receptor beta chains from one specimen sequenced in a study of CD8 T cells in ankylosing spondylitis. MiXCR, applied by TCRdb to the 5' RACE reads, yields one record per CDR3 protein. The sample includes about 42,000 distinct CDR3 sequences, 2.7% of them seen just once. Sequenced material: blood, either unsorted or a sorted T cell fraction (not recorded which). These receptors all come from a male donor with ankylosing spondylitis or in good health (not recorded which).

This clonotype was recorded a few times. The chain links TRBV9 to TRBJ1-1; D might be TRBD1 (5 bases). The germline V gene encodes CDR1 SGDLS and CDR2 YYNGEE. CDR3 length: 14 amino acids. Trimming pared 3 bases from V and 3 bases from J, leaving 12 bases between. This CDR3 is CASSEGREDTEAFF. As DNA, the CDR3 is TGTGCCAGCAGCGAGGGCAGGGAGGACACTGAAGCTTTCTTT.

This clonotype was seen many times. In nucleotides, the CDR3 is TGTGCCAGCAGCGTAGCTGGGCAGGCCCCTAATGAAAAACTGTTTTTT. It codes for CASSVAGQAPNEKLFF. The chain couples TRBV9 to TRBJ1-4; D call uncertain. V shed 0 bases and J shed 3 bases, with 12 bases lying between them. CDR1 is SGDLS, CDR2 YYNGEE, per germline. The length of the CDR3 is 16 residues.

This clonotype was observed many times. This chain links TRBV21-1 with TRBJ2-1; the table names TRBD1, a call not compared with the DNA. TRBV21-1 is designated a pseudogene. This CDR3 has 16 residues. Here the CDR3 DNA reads TGTGCCAGCAGCAGATTGGACAGGGGGCCCTACAATGAGCAGTTCTTC. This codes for CASSRLDRGPYNEQFF.

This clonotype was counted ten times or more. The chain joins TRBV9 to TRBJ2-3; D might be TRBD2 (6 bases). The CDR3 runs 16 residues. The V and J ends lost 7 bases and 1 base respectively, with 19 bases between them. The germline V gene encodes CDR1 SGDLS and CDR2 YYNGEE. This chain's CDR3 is CASAREGRLGTDTQYF. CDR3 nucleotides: TGTGCCAGCGCCCGAGAGGGGAGGCTCGGCACAGATACGCAGTATTTT.

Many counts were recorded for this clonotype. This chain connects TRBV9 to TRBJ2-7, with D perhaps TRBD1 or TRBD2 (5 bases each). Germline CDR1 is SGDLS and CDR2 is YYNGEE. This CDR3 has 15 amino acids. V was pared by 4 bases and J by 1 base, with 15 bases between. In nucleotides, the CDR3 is TGTGCCAGCAGCCCCTGGCAGGGACCGTCCTACGAGCAGTACTTC. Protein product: CASSPWQGPSYEQYF.

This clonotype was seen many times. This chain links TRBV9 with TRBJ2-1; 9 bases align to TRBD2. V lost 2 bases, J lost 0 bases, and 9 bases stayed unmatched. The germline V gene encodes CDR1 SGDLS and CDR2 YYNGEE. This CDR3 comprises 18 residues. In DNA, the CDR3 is TGTGCCAGCAGCGTTTCCAGCGGGGGGACTCGCTCCTACAATGAGCAGTTCTTC. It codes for CASSVSSGGTRSYNEQFF. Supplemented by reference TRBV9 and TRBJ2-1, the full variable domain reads DSGVTQTPKHLITATGQRVTLRCSPRSGDLSVYWYQQSLDQGLQFLIQYYNGEERAKGNILERFSAQQFPDLHSELNLSSLELGDSALYFCASSVSSGGTRSYNEQFFGPGTRLTVL.

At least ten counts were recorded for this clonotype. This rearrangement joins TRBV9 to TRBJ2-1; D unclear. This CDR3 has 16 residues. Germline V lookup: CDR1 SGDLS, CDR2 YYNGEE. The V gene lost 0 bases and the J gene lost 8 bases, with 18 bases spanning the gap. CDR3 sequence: CASSVAPFLEIHEQFF. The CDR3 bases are TGTGCCAGCAGCGTAGCCCCCTTCTTGGAAATCCATGAGCAGTTCTTC.

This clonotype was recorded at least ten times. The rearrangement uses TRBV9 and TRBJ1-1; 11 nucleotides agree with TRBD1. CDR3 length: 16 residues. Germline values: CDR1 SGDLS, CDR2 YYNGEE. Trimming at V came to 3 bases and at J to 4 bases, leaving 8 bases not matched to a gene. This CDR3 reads CASSEVDGTGGTEAFF. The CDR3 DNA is TGTGCCAGCAGCGAGGTGGACGGGACAGGGGGCACTGAAGCTTTCTTT.

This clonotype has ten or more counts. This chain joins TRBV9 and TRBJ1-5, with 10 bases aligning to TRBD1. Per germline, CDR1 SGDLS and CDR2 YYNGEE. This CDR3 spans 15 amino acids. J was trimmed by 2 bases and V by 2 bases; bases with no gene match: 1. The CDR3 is CASSVGTGGNQPQHF. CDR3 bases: TGTGCCAGCAGCGTTGGGACAGGGGGCAATCAGCCCCAGCATTTT.

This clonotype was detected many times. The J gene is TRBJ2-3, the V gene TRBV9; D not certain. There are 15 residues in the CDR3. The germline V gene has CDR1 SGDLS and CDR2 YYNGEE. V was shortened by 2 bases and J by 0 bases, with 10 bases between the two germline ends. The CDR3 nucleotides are TGTGCCAGCAGCGTTCACCAGCAGAGCACAGATACGCAGTATTTT. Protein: CASSVHQQSTDTQYF.

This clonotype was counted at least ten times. The CDR3 DNA reads as TGTGCCAGCAGCGTAAGCCTTAACGATGAGCAGTTCTTC. Translation gives CASSVSLNDEQFF. The rearrangement links TRBV9 to TRBJ2-1; D ambiguous. The CDR3 totals 13 residues. Germline CDR1 SGDLS, CDR2 YYNGEE. V lost 1 base to trimming and J lost 8 bases, with 10 bases between them.

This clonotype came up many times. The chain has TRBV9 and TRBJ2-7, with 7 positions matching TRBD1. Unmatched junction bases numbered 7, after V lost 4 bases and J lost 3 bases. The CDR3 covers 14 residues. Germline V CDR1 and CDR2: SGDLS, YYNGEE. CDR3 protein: CASSPQGNGYEQYF. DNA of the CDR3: TGTGCCAGCAGCCCACAGGGGAACGGCTACGAGCAGTACTTC.

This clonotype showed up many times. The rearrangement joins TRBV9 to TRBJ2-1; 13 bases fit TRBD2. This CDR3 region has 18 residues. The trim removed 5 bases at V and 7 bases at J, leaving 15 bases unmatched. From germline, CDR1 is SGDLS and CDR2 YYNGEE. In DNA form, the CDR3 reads TGTGCCAGCAGAGGACAGACCGGACTAGCGGGAGATCTTAATGAGCAGTTCTTC. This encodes CASRGQTGLAGDLNEQFF. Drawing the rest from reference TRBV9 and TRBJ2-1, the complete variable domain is DSGVTQTPKHLITATGQRVTLRCSPRSGDLSVYWYQQSLDQGLQFLIQYYNGEERAKGNILERFSAQQFPDLHSELNLSSLELGDSALYFCASRGQTGLAGDLNEQFFGPGTRLTVL.

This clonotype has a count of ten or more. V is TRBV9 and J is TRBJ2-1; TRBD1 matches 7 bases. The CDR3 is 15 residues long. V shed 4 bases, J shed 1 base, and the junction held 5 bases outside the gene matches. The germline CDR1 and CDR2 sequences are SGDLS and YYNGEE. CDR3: CASSSRQGSYNEQFF. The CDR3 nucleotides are TGTGCCAGCAGCTCGCGACAGGGTTCCTACAATGAGCAGTTCTTC. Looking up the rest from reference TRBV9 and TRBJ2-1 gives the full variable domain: DSGVTQTPKHLITATGQRVTLRCSPRSGDLSVYWYQQSLDQGLQFLIQYYNGEERAKGNILERFSAQQFPDLHSELNLSSLELGDSALYFCASSSRQGSYNEQFFGPGTRLTVL.

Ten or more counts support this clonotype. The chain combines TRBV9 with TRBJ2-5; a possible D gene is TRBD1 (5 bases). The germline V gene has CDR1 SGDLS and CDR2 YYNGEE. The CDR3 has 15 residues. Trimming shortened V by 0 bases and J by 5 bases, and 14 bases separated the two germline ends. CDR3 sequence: CASSVDGRVGETQYF. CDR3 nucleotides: TGTGCCAGCAGCGTAGATGGCAGGGTTGGGGAGACCCAGTACTTC.

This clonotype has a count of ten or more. For the CDR3, the DNA is TGTGCCAGCAGCGTATTTTCGGTTCTGGCGGGAGCAGCCAACGTCCTGACTTTC. This encodes CASSVFSVLAGAANVLTF. The gene calls are TRBV9 and TRBJ2-6; 7 bases are shared with TRBD2. The V segment lost 1 base and the J segment 7 bases; nucleotides outside the gene matches: 14. There are 18 residues in the CDR3. Germline CDR1 and CDR2: SGDLS and YYNGEE.

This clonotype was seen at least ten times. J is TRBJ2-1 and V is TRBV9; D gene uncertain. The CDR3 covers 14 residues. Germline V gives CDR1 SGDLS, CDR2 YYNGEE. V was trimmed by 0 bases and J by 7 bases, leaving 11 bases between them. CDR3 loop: CASSVGGNRNEQFF. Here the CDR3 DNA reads TGTGCCAGCAGCGTAGGGGGAAACCGAAATGAGCAGTTCTTC.

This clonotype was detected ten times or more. CDR3 amino acids: CASSANGGSYNEQFF. The CDR3 DNA is TGTGCCAGCAGCGCAAACGGCGGGTCCTACAATGAGCAGTTCTTC. The V gene is TRBV9, the J gene TRBJ2-1, with D possibly matching TRBD2 (5 bases). V dropped 3 bases and J dropped 1 base, with 11 bases sitting between them. The CDR3 extends over 15 amino acids. Germline V lookup: CDR1 SGDLS, CDR2 YYNGEE.

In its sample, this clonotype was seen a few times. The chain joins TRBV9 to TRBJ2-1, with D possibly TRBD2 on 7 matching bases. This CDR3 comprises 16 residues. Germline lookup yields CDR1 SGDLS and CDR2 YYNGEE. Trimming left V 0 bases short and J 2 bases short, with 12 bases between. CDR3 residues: CASSVGAGGPYNEQFF. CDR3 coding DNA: TGTGCCAGCAGCGTAGGGGCCGGGGGGCCCTACAATGAGCAGTTCTTC.

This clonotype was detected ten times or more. CDR3 bases: TGTGCCAGCAGCGTAGGAGCGGATTACACCGGGGAGCTGTTTTTT. As protein: CASSVGADYTGELFF. V is TRBV9 and J is TRBJ2-2; a weak D match, TRBD2 (5 bases). The CDR3 is made up of 15 amino acids. The germline gives CDR1 SGDLS, CDR2 YYNGEE. The V gene lost 0 bases and the J gene lost 3 bases, with 9 bases spanning the gap.

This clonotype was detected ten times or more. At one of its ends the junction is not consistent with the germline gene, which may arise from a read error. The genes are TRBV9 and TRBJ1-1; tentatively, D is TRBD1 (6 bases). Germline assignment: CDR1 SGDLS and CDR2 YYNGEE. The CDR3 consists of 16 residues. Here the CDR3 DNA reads TGTGCCAGCAGCCCACGGGTAGGGGGGACGAACGCTGAAGCTTTCTTT. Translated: CASSPRVGGTNAEAFF. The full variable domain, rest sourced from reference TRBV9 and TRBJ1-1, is DSGVTQTPKHLITATGQRVTLRCSPRSGDLSVYWYQQSLDQGLQFLIQYYNGEERAKGNILERFSAQQFPDLHSELNLSSLELGDSALYFCASSPRVGGTNAEAFFGQGTRLTVV.

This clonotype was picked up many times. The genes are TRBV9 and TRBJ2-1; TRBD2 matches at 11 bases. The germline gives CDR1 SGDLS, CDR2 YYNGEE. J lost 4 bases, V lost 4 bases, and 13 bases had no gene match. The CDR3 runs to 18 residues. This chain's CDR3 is CASSSRGLAGRTYNEQFF. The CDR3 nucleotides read TGTGCCAGCAGCTCCCGAGGACTAGCGGGCCGCACTTACAATGAGCAGTTCTTC.

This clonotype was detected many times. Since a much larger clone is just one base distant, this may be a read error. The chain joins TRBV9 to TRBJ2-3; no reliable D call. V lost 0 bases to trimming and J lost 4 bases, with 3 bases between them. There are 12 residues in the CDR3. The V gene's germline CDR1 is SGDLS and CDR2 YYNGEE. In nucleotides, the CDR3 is TGTGCCAGCAGCGTAGGCCCAGATACGCAGTATTTT. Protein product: CASSVGPDTQYF.

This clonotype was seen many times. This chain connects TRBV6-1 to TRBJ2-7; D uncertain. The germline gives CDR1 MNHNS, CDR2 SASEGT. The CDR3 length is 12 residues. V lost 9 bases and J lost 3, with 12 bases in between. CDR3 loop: CARVRRLYEQYF. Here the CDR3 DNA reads TGTGCCAGGGTGCGGAGACTCTACGAGCAGTACTTC.

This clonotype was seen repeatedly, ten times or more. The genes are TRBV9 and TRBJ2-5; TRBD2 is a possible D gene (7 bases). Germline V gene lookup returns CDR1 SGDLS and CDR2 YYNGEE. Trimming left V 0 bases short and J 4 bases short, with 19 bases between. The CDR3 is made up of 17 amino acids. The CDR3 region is CASSVGPQGTGGETQYF. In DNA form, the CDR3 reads TGTGCCAGCAGCGTAGGTCCCCAGGGGACGGGGGGAGAGACCCAGTACTTC.

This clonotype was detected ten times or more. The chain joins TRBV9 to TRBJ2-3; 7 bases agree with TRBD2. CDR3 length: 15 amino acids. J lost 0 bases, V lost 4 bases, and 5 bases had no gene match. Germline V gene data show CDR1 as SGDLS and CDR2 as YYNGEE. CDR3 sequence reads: CASSPPGGSTDTQYF. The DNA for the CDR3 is TGTGCCAGCAGCCCGCCGGGAGGAAGCACAGATACGCAGTATTTT.

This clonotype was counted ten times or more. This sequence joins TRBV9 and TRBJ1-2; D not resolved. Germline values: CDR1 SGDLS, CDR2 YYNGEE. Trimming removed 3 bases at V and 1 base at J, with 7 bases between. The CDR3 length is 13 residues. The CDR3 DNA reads TGTGCCAGCAGCGACAGTATTAACTATGGCTACACCTTC. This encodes CASSDSINYGYTF.